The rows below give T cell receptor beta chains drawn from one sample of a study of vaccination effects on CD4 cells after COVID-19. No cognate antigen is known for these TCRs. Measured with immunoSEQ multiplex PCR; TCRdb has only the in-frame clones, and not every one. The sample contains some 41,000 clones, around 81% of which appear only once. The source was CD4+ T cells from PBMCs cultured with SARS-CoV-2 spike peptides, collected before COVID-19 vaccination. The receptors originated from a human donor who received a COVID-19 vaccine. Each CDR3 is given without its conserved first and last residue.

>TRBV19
ASSGTRGWGTGELF
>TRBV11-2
ASRARQGRDTIY
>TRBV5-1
ASRVRGGGTDTQY
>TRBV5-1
ASSDRVNPFSSGANVLT
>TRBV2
ASSEAGQQLYSNQPQH
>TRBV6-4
ASSTKYPGRMNTGELF
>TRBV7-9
ASSFPRLAGARGELF
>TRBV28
ASSLIRGNTEAF
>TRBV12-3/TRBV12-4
ASSPSGANVLT
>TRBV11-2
ASSSRFLAEAF
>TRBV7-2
ASSQGAGTEAF
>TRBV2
ASLPDGPGSPLH
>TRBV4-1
ASSQGGQGSSGANVLT
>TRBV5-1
ASSPGKGRMTGELF
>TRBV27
ASQHSRLAGGTDTQY
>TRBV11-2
ASSPGTSGGVNTGELF
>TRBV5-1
ASSPGLNTGELF
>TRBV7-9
ASSLGGTDTQY
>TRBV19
ASSNRVRIEKLF
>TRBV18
ASSGINTEAF
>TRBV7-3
ASSPLGGELF
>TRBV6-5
ASSYGDARGAGAF
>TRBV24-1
ATSPGGDSSGANVLT
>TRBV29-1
SVSRGVNQPQH
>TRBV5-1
ASSLLQDTEAF
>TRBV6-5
ASTPRWGYGYT
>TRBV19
ASSPTPDTDTQY
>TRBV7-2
ASSLFGTSGGAAGELF
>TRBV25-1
ASSEFASGYT
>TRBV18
ASSPEMATNEKLF
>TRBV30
ASVVRGANEKLF
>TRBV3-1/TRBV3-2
ASSRDRGREQF
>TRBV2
ASITEATIYGYT
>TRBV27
ASRAGGGGTQY
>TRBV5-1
ASSLDRTAYNEQF
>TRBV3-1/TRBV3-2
ASSQGLAGTDTQY
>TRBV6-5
ASSNGQGVEGYT
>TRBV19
ASSIDGGTRTDTQY
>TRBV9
ASSVGSNTEAF
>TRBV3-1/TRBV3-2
ASSPSSAASTDTQY
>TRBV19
ASSIGRGRTEAF
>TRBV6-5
ASSTRDRGRNEQF
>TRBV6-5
ASRRYQETQY
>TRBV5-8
ASSPFPTSGAETQY
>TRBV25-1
ASSELFLGREETQY
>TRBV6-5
ASGRGGANTGELF
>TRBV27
ATSGTGITDTQY
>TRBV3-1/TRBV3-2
ASSQRTGMNTEAF
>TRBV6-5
ASSYRHRETQY
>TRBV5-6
ASSFSGSGSFRTNVLT
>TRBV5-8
ASSLYRDRVLHQPQH
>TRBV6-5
ASSYSLSGGNSPLH
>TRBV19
ASRQSPPDRVPFMPQH
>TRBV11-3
ASSFASLAGGNTGELF
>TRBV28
ASSLYKGTANTEAF
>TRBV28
ASSLAGRPMNTEAF